This TCR beta chain was captured in a study of T-cell reconstitution after alpha-beta-depleted transplantation in children. A TCRbeta library incorporating unique molecular identifiers was prepared. TCRdb fed the PCR reads into MiXCR, producing one record per CDR3 protein. The sample records around 450,000 distinct CDR3 sequences, about 45% being singletons. This CDR3 contains 17 residues. J was trimmed by 2 bases and V by 0 bases; bases with no gene match: 6. Germline V lookup: CDR1 DFQATT, CDR2 SNEGSKA (reference sequence). Study results and caveats: At the one-year point after transplant, T-cell counts and TCRbeta diversity were found to come mostly from T cells that had been newly produced. Surviving recipient T cells and thymic progenitors produced the high day-60 TCRbeta diversity seen in some patients. As was reported, about two months after transplant, alpha-beta T cells came from several hundred expanded graft clones.

Comments on this clonotype: The target antigen is unknown.

The sequence was obtained from a girl aged 2-15 years with aplastic anemia, due to receive a stem cell transplant. The sequencing used PBMCs, collected before TCRalphabeta/CD19-depleted stem cell transplant. The rearrangement uses TRBV20-1 and TRBJ2-3; 12 bases match TRBD2. The CDR3 coding sequence is TGCAGTGCTAGAGATCCTAGCGGGAGGGCCGTCACAGATACGCAGTATTTT. This encodes CSARDPSGRAVTDTQYF.